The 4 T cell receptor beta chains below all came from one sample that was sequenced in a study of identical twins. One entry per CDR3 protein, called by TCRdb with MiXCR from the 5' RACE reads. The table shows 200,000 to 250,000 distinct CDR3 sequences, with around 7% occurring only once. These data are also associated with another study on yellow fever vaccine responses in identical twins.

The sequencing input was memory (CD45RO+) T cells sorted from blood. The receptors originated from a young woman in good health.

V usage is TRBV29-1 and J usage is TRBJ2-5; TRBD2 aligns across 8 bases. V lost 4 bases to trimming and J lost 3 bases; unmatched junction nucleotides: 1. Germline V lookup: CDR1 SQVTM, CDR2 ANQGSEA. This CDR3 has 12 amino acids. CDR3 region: CSVGRGEETQYF. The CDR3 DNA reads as TGCAGCGTTGGGCGGGGGGAAGAGACCCAGTACTTC.

CDR3 sequence (DNA): TGTGCCAGCAGTAAGGAGAGTCTAGCGGGGTTCTACGAGCAGTACGTC. Amino acid sequence: CASSKESLAGFYEQYV. The rearrangement uses TRBV6-1 and TRBJ2-7; 9 positions agree with TRBD2. This CDR3 comprises 16 residues. Trimming removed 5 bases from V and 3 bases from J; junction bases left unmatched: 11. The V gene's germline CDR1 is MNHNS and CDR2 SASEGT.

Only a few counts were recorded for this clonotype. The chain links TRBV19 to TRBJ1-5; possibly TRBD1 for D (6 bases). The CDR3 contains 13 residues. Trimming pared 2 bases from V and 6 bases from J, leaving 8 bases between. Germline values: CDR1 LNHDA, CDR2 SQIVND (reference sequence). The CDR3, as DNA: TGTGCCAGTAGTATAAGGGGGTCTCAGCCCCAGCATTTT. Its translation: CASSIRGSQPQHF.

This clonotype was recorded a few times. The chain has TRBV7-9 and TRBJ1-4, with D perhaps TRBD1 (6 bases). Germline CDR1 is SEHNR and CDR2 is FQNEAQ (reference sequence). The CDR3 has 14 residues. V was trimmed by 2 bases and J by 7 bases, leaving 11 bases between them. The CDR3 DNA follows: TGTGCCAGCAGCTTATTGGGCAGGGGTGAAAAACTGTTTTTT. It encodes CASSLLGRGEKLFF.